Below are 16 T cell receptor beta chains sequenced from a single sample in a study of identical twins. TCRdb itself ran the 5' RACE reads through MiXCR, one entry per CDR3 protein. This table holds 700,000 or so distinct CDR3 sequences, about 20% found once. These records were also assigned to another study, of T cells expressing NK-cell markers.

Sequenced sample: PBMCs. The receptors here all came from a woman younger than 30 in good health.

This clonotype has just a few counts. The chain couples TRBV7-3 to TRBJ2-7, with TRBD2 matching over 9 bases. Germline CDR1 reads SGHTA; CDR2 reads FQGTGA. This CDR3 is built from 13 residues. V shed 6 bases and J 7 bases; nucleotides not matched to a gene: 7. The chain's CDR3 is CASSIAGAGEQYF. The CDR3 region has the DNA TGTGCCAGCAGTATAGCGGGGGCCGGGGAGCAGTACTTC.

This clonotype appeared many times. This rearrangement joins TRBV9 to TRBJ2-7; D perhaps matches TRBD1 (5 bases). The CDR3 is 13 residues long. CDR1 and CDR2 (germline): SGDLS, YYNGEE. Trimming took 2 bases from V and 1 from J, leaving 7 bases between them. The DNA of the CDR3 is TGTGCCAGCAGCGTCCAGGGATCCTACGAGCAGTACTTC. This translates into CASSVQGSYEQYF.

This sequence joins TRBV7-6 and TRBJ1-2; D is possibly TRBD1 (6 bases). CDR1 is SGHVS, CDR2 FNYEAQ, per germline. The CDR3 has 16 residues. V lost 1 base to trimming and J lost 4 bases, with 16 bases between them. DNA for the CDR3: TGTGCCAGCAGCTTAGAAGCTGACGGGGGCCTCTATGGCTACACCTTC. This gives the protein CASSLEADGGLYGYTF.

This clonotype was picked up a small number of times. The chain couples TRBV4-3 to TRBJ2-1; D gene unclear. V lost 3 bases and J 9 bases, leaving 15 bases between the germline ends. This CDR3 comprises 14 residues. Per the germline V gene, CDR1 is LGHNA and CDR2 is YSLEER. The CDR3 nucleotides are TGCGCCAGCAGCCATAACCGTCGTAACGGTGAGCAGTTCTTC. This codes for CASSHNRRNGEQFF.

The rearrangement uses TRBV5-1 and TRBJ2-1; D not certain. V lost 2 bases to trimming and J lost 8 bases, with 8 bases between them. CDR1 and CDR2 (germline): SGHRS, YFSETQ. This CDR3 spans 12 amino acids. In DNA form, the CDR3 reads TGCGCCAGCAGCTTATGGGTCCATGAGCAGTTCTTC. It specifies CASSLWVHEQFF.

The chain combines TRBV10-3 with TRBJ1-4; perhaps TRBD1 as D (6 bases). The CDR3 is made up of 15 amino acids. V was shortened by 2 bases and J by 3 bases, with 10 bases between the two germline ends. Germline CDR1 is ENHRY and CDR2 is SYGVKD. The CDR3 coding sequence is TGTGCCATCAGTGAGCCGGCAGGGGCTAATGAAAAACTGTTTTTT. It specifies CAISEPAGANEKLFF.

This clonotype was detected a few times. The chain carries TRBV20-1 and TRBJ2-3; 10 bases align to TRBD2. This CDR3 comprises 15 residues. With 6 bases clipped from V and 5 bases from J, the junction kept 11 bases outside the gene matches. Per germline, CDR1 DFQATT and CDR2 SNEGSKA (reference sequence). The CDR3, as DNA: TGCAGTGCCCGCCGACTAGCGGGTACAGGAGATACGCAGTATTTT. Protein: CSARRLAGTGDTQYF.

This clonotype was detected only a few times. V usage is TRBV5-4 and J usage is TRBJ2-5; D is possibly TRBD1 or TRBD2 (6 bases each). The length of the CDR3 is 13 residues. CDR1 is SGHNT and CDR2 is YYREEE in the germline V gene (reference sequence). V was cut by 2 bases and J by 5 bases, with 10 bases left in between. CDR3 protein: CASSFGGTETQYF. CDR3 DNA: TGTGCCAGCAGCTTCGGGGGCACCGAGACCCAGTACTTC. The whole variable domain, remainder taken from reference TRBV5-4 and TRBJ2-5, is ETGVTQSPTHLIKTRGQQVTLRCSSQSGHNTVSWYQQALGQGPQFIFQYYREEENGRGNFPPRFSGLQFPNYSSELNVNALELDDSALYLCASSFGGTETQYFGPGTRLLVL.

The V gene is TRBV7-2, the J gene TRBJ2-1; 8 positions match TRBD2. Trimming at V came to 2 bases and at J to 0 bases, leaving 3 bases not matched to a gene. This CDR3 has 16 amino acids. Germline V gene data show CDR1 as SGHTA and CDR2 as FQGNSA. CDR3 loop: CASSLRAGDSYNEQFF. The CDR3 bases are TGTGCCAGCAGCTTACGAGCGGGAGACTCCTACAATGAGCAGTTCTTC.

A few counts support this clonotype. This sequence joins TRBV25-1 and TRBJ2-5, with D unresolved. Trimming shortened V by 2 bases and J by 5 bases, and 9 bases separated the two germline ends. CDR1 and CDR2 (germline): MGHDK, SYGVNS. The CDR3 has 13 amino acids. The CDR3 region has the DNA TGTGCCAGCAGTGAAAGTTCCCCGGAGACCCAGTACTTC. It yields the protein CASSESSPETQYF.

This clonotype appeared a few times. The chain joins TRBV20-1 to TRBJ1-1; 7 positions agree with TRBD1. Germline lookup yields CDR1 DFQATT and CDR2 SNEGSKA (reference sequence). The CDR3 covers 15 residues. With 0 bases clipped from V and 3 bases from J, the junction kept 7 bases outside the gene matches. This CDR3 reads CSARDSRQGYTEAFF. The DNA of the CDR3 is TGCAGTGCTAGAGACTCCAGACAGGGATACACTGAAGCTTTCTTT.

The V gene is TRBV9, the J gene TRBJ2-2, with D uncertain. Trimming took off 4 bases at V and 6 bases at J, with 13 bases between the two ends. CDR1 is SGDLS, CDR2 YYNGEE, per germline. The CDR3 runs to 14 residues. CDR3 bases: TGTGCCAGCAGCTCCACACTGCCGGCCGGGGAGCTGTTTTTT. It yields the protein CASSSTLPAGELFF.

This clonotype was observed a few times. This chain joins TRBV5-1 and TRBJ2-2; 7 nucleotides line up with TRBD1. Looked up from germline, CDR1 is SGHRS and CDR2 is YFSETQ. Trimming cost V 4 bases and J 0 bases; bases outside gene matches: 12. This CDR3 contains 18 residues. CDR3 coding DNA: TGCGCCAGCAGCCTTAATGGACAGGCGGCAACGAACACCGGGGAGCTGTTTTTT. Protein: CASSLNGQAATNTGELFF.

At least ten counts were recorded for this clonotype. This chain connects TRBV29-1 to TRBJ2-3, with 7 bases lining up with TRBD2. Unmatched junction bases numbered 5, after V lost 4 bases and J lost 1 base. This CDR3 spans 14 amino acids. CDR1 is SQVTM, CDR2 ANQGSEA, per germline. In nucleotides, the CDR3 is TGCAGCGTTGCATTTCGGGGGGGCACAGATACGCAGTATTTT. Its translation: CSVAFRGGTDTQYF.

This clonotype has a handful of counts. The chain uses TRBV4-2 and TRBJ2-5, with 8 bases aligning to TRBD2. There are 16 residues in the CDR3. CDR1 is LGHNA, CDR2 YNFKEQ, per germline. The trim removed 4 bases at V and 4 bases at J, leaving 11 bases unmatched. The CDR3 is CASSPRTGGPGETQYF. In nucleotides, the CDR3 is TGTGCCAGCAGCCCCCGGACGGGGGGGCCCGGAGAGACCCAGTACTTC.

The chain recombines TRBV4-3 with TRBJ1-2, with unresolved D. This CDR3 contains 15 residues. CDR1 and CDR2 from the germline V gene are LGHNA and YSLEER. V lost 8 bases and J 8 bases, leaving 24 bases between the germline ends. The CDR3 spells CASRTRRTAGGGYTF. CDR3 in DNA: TGCGCCAGCCGGACGCGACGGACCGCAGGAGGGGGCTACACCTTC.